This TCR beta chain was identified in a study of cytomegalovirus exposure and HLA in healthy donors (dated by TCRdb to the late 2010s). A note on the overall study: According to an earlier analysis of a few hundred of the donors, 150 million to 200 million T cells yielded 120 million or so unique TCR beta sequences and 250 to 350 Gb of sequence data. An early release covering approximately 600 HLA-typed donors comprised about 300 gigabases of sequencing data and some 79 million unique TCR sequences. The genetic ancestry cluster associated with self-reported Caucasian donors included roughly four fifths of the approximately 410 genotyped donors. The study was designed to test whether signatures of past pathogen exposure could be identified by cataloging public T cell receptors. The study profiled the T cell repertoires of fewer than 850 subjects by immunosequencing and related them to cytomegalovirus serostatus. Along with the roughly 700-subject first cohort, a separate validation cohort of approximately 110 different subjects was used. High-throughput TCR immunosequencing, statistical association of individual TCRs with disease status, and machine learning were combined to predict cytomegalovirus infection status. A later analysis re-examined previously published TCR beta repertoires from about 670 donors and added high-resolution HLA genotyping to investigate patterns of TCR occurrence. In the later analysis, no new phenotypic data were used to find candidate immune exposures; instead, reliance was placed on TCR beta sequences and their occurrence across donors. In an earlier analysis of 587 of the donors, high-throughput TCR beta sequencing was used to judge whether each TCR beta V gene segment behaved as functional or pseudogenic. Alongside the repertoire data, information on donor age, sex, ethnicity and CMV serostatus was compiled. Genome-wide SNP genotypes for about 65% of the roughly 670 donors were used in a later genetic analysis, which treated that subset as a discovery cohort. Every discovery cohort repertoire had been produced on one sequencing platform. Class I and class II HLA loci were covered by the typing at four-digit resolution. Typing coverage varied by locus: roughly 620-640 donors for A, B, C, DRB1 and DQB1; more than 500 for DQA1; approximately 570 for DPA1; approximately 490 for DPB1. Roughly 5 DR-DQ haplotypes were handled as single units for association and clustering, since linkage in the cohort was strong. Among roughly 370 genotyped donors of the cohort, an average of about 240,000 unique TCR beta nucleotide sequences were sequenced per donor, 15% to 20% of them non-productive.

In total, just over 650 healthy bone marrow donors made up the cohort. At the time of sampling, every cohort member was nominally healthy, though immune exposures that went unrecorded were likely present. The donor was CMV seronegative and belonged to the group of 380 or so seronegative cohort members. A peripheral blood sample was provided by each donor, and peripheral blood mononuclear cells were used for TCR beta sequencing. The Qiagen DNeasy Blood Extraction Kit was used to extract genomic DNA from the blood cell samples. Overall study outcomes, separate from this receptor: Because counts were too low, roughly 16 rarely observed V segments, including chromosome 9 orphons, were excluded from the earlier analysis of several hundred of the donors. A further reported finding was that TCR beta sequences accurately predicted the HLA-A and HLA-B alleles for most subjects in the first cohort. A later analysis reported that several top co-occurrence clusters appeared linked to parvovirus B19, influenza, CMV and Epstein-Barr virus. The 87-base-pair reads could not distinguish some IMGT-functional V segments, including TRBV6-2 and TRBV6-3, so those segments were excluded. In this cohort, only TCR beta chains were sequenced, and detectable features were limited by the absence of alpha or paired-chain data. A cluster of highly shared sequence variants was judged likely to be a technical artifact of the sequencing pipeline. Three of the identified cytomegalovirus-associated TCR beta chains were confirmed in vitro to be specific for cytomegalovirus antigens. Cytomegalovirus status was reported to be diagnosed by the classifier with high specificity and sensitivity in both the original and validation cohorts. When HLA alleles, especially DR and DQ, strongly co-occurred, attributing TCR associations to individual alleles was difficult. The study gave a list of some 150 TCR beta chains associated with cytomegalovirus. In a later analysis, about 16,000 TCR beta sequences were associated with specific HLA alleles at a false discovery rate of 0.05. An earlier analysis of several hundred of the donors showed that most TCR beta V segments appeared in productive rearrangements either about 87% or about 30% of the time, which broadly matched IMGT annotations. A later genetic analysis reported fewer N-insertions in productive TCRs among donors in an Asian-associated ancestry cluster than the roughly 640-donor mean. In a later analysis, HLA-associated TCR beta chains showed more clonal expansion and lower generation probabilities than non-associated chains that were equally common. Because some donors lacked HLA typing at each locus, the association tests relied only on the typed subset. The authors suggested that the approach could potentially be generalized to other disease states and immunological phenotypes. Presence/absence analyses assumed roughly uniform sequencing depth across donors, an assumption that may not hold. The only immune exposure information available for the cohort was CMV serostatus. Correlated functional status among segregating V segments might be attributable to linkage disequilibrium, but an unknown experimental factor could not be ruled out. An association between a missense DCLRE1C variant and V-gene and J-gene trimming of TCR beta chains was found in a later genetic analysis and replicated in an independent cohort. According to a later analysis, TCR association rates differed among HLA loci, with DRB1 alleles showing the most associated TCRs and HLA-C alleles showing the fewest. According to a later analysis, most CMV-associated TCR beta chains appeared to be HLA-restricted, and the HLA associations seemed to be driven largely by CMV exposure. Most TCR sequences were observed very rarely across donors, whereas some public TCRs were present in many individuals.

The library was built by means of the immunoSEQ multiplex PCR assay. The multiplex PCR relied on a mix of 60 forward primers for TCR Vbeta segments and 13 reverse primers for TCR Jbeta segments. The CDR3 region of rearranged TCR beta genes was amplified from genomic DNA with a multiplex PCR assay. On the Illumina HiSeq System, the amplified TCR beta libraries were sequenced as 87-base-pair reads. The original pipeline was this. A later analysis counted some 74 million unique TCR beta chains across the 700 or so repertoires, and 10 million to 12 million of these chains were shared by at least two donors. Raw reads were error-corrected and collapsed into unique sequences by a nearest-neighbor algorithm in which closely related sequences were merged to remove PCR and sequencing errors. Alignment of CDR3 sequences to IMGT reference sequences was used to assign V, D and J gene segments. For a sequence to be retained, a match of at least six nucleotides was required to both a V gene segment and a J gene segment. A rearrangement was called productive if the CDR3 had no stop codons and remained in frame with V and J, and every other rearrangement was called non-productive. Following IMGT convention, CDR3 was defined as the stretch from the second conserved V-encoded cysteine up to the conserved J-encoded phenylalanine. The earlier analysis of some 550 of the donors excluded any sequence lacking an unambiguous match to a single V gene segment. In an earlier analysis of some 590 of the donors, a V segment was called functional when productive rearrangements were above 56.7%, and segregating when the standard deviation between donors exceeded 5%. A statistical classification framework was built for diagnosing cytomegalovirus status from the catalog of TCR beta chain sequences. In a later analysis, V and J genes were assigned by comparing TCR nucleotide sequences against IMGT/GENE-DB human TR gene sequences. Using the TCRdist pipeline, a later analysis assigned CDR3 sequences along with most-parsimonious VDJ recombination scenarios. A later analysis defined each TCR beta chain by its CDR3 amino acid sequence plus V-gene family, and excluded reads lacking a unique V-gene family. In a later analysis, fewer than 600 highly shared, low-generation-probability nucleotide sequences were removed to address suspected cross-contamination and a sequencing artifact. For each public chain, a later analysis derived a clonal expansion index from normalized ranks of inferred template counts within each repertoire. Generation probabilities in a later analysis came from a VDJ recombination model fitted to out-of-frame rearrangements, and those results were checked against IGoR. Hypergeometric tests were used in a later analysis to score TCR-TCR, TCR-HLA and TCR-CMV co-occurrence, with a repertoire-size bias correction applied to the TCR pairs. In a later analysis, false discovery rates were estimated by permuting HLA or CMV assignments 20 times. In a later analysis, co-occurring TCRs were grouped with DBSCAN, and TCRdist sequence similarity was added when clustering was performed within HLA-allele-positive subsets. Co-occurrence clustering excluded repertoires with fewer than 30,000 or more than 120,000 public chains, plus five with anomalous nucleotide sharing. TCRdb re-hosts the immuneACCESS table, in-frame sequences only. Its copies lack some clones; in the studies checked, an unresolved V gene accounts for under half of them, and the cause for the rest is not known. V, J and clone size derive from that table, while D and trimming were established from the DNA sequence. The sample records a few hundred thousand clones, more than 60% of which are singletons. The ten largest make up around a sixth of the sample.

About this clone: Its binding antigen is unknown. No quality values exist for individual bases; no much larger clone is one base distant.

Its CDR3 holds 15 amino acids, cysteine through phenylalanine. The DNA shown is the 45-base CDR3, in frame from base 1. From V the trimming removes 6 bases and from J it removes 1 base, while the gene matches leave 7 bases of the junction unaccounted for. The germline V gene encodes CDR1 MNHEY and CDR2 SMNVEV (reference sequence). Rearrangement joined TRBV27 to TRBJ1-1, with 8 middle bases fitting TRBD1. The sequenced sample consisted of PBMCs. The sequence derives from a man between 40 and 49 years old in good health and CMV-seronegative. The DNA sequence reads TGTGCCAGCAGAAAAGGGACAGGAAGGAACACTGAAGCTTTCTTT. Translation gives CASRKGTGRNTEAFF.